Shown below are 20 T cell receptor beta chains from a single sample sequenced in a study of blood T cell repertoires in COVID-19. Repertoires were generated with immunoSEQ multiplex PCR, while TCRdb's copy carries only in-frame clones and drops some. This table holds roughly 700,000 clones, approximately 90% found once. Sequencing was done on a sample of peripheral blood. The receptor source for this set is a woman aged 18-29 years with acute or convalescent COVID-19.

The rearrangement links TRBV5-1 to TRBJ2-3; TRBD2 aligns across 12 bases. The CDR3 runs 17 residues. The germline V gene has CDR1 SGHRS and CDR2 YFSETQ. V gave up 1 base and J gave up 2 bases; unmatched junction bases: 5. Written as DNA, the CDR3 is TGCGCCAGCAGCTTGAGGGCTAGCGGGGGGGCCACAGATACGCAGTATTTT. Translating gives CASSLRASGGATDTQYF.

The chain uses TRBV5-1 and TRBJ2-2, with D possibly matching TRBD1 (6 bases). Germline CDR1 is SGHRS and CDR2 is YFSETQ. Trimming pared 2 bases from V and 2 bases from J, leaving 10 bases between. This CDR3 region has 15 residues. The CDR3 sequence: CASSLQGGNTGELFF. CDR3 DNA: TGCGCCAGCAGCTTACAGGGCGGAAACACCGGGGAGCTGTTTTTT.

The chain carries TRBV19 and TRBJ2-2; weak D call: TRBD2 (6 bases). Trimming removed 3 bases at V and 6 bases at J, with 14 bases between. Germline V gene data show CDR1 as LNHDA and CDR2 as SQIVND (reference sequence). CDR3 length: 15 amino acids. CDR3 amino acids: CASSMNRGRSGELFF. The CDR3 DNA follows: TGTGCCAGTAGTATGAACCGGGGGAGGTCCGGGGAGCTGTTTTTT. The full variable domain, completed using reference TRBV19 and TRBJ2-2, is DGGITQSPKYLFRKEGQNVTLSCEQNLNHDAMYWYRQDPGQGLRLIYYSQIVNDFQKGDIAEGYSVSREKKESFPLTVTSAQKNPTAFYLCASSMNRGRSGELFFGEGSRLTVL.

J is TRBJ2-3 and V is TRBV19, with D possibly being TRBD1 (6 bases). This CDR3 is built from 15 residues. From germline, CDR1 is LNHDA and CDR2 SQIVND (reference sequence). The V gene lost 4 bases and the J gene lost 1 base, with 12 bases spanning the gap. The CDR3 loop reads CASSSRGAGTDTQYF. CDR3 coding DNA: TGTGCCAGTAGTAGCAGGGGCGCAGGCACAGATACGCAGTATTTT.

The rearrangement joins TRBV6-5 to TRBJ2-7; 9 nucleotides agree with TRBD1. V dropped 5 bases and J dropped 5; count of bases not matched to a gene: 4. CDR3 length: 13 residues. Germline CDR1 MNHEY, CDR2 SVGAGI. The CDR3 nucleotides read TGTGCCAGCAGTAGGGACAGGGCCAACGAGCAGTACTTC. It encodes CASSRDRANEQYF.

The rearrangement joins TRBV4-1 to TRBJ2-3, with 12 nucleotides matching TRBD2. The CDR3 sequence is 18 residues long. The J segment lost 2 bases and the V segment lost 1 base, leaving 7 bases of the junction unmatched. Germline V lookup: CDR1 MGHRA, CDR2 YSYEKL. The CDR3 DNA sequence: TGCGCCAGCAGCCAAGGACTAGCGGGGGTAACTATCACAGATACGCAGTATTTT. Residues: CASSQGLAGVTITDTQYF.

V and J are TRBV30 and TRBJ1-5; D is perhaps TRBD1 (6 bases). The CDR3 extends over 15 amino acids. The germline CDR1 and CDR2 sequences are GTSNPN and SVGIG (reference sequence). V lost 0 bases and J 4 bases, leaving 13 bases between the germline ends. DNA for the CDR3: TGTGCCTGGAGTGTACGTGGGGACACGAATCAGCCCCAGCATTTT. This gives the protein CAWSVRGDTNQPQHF.

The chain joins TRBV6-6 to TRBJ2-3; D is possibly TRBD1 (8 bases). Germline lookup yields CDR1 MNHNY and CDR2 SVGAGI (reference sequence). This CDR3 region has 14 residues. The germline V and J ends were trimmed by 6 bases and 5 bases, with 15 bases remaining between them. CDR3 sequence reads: CASSLTGGGDTQYF. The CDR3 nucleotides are TGTGCCAGCAGCTTAACAGGGGGGGGAGATACGCAGTATTTT.

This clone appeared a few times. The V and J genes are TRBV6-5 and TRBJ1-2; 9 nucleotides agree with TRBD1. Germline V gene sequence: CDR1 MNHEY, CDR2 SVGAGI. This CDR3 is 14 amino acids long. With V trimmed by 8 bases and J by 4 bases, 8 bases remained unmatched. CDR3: CASRAGDRVYGYTF. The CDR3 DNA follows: TGTGCCAGCCGGGCGGGGGACAGGGTCTATGGCTACACCTTC.

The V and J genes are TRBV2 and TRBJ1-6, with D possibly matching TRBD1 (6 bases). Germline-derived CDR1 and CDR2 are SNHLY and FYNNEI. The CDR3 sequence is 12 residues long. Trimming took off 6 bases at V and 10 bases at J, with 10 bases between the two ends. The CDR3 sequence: CASRQGGSPLHF. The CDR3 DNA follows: TGTGCCAGCAGACAGGGTGGCTCACCCCTCCACTTT. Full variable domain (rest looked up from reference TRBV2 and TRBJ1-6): EPEVTQTPSHQVTQMGQEVILRCVPISNHLYFYWYRQILGQKVEFLVSFYNNEISEKSEIFDDQFSVERPDGSNFTLKIRSTKLEDSAMYFCASRQGGSPLHFGNGTRLTVT.

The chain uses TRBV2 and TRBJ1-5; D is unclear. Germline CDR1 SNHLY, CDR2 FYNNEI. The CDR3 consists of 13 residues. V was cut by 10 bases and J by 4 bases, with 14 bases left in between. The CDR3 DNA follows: TGTGCCACCCACCGGGATGGGAATCAGCCCCAGCATTTT. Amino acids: CATHRDGNQPQHF. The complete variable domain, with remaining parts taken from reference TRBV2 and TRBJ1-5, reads EPEVTQTPSHQVTQMGQEVILRCVPISNHLYFYWYRQILGQKVEFLVSFYNNEISEKSEIFDDQFSVERPDGSNFTLKIRSTKLEDSAMYFCATHRDGNQPQHFGDGTRLSIL.

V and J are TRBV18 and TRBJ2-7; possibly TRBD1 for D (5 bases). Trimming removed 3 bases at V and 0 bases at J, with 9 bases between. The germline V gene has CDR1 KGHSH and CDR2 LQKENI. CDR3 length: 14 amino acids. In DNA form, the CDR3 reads TGTGCCAGCTCACCGAGACAGAGCTCCTACGAGCAGTACTTC. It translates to CASSPRQSSYEQYF.

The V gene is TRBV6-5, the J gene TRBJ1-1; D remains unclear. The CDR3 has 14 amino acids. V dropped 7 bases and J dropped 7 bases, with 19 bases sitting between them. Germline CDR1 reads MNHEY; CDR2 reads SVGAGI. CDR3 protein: CASTLLRTGSEAFF. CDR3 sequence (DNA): TGTGCCAGCACCCTTTTAAGAACCGGGAGTGAAGCTTTCTTT.

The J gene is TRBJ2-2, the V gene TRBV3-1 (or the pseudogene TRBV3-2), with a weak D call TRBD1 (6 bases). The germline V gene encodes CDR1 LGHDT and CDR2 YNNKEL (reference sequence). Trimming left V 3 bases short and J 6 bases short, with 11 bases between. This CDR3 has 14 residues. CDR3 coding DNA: TGTGCCAGCAGCCACTGGACAGTGGCCGGGGAGCTGTTTTTT. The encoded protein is CASSHWTVAGELFF.

CDR3 sequence (DNA): TGTGCCAGTAGTATAGACCCCCCTATTTTCGGGAGCTCCTACAATGAGCAGTTCTTC. It translates to CASSIDPPIFGSSYNEQFF. The rearrangement joins TRBV19 to TRBJ2-1; possibly TRBD2 for D (6 bases). Trimming cost V 0 bases and J 0 bases, with 18 bases left between them. The CDR3 has 19 residues. The germline CDR1 and CDR2 sequences are LNHDA and SQIVND (reference sequence).

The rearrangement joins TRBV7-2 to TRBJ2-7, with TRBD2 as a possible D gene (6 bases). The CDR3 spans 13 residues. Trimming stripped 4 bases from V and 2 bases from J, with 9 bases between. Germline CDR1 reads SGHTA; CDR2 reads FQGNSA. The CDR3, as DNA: TGTGCCAGCAGCTGGGGCGGGGCCTACGAGCAGTACTTC. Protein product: CASSWGGAYEQYF.

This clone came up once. The DNA for the CDR3 is TGCGCCAGCAGTCCTAGGACGACAGGGGGGGAGCAGTACTTC. Its translation is CASSPRTTGGEQYF. The chain recombines TRBV4-1 with TRBJ2-7, with 9 bases lining up with TRBD1. V was clipped by 6 bases and J by 7 bases; unmatched bases: 10. From germline, CDR1 is MGHRA and CDR2 YSYEKL. This CDR3 has 14 residues.

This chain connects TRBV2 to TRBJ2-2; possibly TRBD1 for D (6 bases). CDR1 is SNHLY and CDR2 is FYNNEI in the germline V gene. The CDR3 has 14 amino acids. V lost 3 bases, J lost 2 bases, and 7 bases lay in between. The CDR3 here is CASSDGTNTGELFF. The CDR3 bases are TGTGCCAGCAGTGACGGGACAAACACCGGGGAGCTGTTTTTT. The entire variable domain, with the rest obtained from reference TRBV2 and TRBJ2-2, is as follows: EPEVTQTPSHQVTQMGQEVILRCVPISNHLYFYWYRQILGQKVEFLVSFYNNEISEKSEIFDDQFSVERPDGSNFTLKIRSTKLEDSAMYFCASSDGTNTGELFFGEGSRLTVL.

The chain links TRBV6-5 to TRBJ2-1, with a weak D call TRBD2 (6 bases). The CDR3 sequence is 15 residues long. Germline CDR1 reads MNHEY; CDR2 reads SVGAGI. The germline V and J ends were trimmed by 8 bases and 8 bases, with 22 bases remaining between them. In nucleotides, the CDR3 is TGTGCCAGCCTAGCCCTGGAGGGAGGATTCGATGAGCAGTTCTTC. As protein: CASLALEGGFDEQFF.

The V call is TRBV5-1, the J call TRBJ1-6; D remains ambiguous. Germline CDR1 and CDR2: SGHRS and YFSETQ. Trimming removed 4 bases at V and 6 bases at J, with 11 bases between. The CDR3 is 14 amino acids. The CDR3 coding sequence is TGCGCCAGCAGCCCGGGATTGATTAATTCACCCCTCCACTTT. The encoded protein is CASSPGLINSPLHF. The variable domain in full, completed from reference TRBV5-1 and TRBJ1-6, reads KAGVTQTPRYLIKTRGQQVTLSCSPISGHRSVSWYQQTPGQGLQFLFEYFSETQRNKGNFPGRFSGRQFSNSRSEMNVSTLELGDSALYLCASSPGLINSPLHFGNGTRLTVT.